This T cell receptor (beta chain) was documented in a study of neurological immune-mediated disorders (dated by TCRdb to the late 2010s). At the level of the whole study: Peripheral blood TCR-beta repertoires from HTLV-I-associated myelopathy (HAM/TSP) patients, multiple sclerosis patients and healthy controls were compared by UMI-based sequencing. The roughly 100 TCR-beta libraries included longitudinal samples, technical triplicates and paired sorted CD4+ and CD8+ T-cell subsets alongside PBMC samples. The cohort comprised 65 to 75 subjects: around 15 HAM/TSP patients, 34 multiple sclerosis patients and 20 healthy controls.

The healthy controls were volunteers from blood banks in Maryland, USA. Libraries from unsorted PBMCs were made from 2 million PBMCs kept in RNAlater at -80 degrees C until RNA extraction. Peripheral blood was subjected to Ficoll-Hypaque density gradient centrifugation to isolate PBMCs, which were then cryopreserved in liquid nitrogen. From a lookup of the germline V gene (reference sequence), CDR1 and CDR2 are LNHDA and SQIVND. Including the terminal cysteine and phenylalanine, the CDR3 comprises 15 residues. Only the CDR3 part of the read is kept: 45 bases, read in frame from the first base. V has 9 bases trimmed and J has 0 bases trimmed; junction bases matching no gene number 8. The investigation overall reported the following: The highest TCR clonal expansion was observed in HAM/TSP patients, whereas the lowest was observed in MS patients, even when compared with healthy controls. No identical CDR3 amino acid sequences were shared among expanded clones across subjects, suggesting private TCR-beta repertoires in all groups.

This clonotype was detected many times. The target of this receptor is not known. Base-call qualities are not available, and no considerably larger clone is one nucleotide away. To synthesize cDNA, template-switch 5'RACE was performed with a primer carrying a 10-nucleotide random unique molecular identifier so that each TCR transcript was tagged. Every sequencing run covered 15-18 subjects and yielded more than 160 million TCR-beta sequences. The RNeasy kit was used to extract total RNA. The KAPA Real-time Library Amplification kit was used to amplify TCR-beta VDJ regions with primers for the TCR constant region and the 5'RACE anchor. A first PCR added sample indexes and Illumina adaptors, and a second PCR then raised library yield. The roughly 650 bp TCR product was size-selected on a 2% E-gel SizeSelection system after Ampure bead purification. Before pooling, library quality was checked on a Bioanalyzer, concentration was measured with Qubit, and libraries were quantified with the Kapa Library Quantification kit. An Illumina HiSeq 2500 was used to sequence the libraries paired-end at 2 x 150 bp. To increase sequence diversity, about 25-31% phiX was spiked into each library pool. The study's own analysis went as follows. The UMI-based MiGEC pipeline processed quality-filtered reads and removed over 80% of raw TCR sequences during error correction. IMGT germline references were used for alignment of VDJ genes, and clonotypes were defined by a unique CDR3 amino acid sequence together with V-J genes. Clonal expansion, Shannon diversity, and CDR3 relatedness (CalcPairwiseDistances, ClusterSamples) were evaluated with VDJtools, and phylogenetic trees were built with CLCbio workbench. A clone was classed as expanded if it had 8 or more unique UMIs, a cutoff based on coefficient-of-variation modelling across technical triplicates. The public reads were reanalyzed by TCRdb: fastp trimming at Q25, MiXCR alignment, in-frame beta chains only. Records with the same CDR3 protein are collapsed into one entry carrying the most frequent genes and DNA. These V and J calls rely on TCRdb rather than the paper's analysis. For this sample the table gives fewer than 30,000 distinct CDR3 sequences, of which 6.5% to 8.5% were detected only once. The biggest ten clones account for approximately 4.3% of the sample.

Source material: PBMCs. This sequence originates from a woman in her 40s in good health. This receptor chain uses TRBV19 and TRBJ1-5, and 7 bases in between align with TRBD1. CDR3 region: CASLRTGDSNQPQHF. The nucleotide sequence is TGTGCCAGCCTCCGGACAGGCGATAGCAATCAGCCCCAGCATTTT.